This T cell receptor beta chain comes out of a study of CD8+ T cells in alopecia areata. Following extraction, RNA underwent reverse transcription to cDNA, which served as the sequencing template. Sequencing used immunoSEQ multiplex PCR; TCRdb keeps in-frame clones, though not all of them. Counted here are 200,000 to 250,000 clones, around three fifths occurring once; the ten biggest clones make up around 4%. The germline V gene encodes CDR1 ENHRY and CDR2 SYGVKD. The ends were cut back, 3 bases at V and 8 bases at J, with 7 bases in the middle. This CDR3 contains 11 residues. Stated treatment: oral pan-JAK inhibitor, 5-10 mg twice daily. Lesional scalp punch biopsies and peripheral blood came from alopecia areata patients.

This sample comprised CD4+ T cells sorted from blood, obtained at week 4, from a patient treated with tofacitinib. This TCR was sampled from a human donor with alopecia areata. The V and J genes are TRBV10-3 and TRBJ1-1; the D gene is possibly TRBD1 (6 bases). The CDR3 loop is CAISEGGEAFF. For the CDR3, the DNA is TGTGCCATCAGTGAAGGGGGGGAAGCTTTCTTT.